This note documents a single TCR beta chain sequence. The antigen remains unidentified. The V gene's germline CDR1 is SGHTA and CDR2 FQGTGA. This CDR3 is 13 amino acids long. A 6-nucleotide sample barcode was carried by the UMIs, which template switching added. Nested PCRs of approximately 16 and 10 cycles, two in total, were run on TCRalpha and TCRbeta cDNA. TCRdb reprocessed the 5' RACE reads and reports one entry per CDR3 protein, with no DNA. The table for this sample gives approximately 160,000 distinct CDR3 sequences. The sample comes from a study of monozygotic twins with inflammatory bowel disease. Overall study results and limits: Clonotype sharing was lower in IBD patients than healthy twins, most markedly with disease activity. What may have added variability to patient repertoires is that immunosuppressive treatments differed.

The sequence was obtained from a human donor with ulcerative colitis or Crohn's disease, or a healthy co-twin of an affected twin (not recorded which). Sequenced sample: blood. The chain is built from TRBV7-3 and TRBJ2-6; TCRdb calls TRBD1, which cannot be checked without DNA. CDR3 region: CASRSPGANVLTF.